This passage covers 29 T cell receptor beta chains from one sample sequenced in a study of T cells in Graves' hyperthyroidism and ophthalmopathy. Authors of the study amplified TCR beta CDR3 regions from RNA transcripts. An initial round of RT-PCR targeting the TCR CDR3 relied on the HTBI primer set. TCRdb reprocessed the multiplex PCR reads with MiXCR, giving one entry per CDR3 protein. The table includes some 300,000 distinct CDR3 sequences, around 19% detected once. Sequenced: blood. The receptors originated from a man between 50 and 59 years old with Graves' ophthalmopathy.

The chain uses TRBV2 and TRBJ1-1; unclear D gene. CDR3 length: 11 residues. Germline V gene lookup returns CDR1 SNHLY and CDR2 FYNNEI. Trimming took 5 bases from V and 10 from J, leaving 11 bases between them. The CDR3 protein is CASSPPWGAFF. CDR3 in DNA: TGTGCCAGCAGTCCCCCGTGGGGAGCTTTCTTT.

CDR3 in DNA: TGTGCCAGCAGCTTAAGTAGCGGGTTTCGAGAGACCCAGTACTTC. Protein: CASSLSSGFRETQYF. V and J are TRBV7-3 and TRBJ2-5, with TRBD2 identical over 7 bases. Per the germline V gene, CDR1 is SGHTA and CDR2 is FQGTGA. This CDR3 is 15 amino acids long. The ends lost 1 base at V and 4 bases at J; junction bases unmatched: 6. Looking up the rest from reference TRBV7-3 and TRBJ2-5 gives the full variable domain: GAGVSQTPSNKVTEKGKYVELRCDPISGHTALYWYRQSLGQGPEFLIYFQGTGAADDSGLPNDRFFAVRPEGSVSTLKIQRTERGDSAVYLCASSLSSGFRETQYFGPGTRLLVL.

The chain recombines TRBV20-1 with TRBJ2-5; 10 bases are shared with TRBD2. V lost 0 bases to trimming and J lost 3 bases; unmatched junction nucleotides: 7. Germline-derived CDR1 and CDR2 are DFQATT and SNEGSKA (reference sequence). CDR3 length: 16 residues. CDR3 nucleotides: TGCAGTGCTAGAGATTTACTAGCGGGGTATAAAGAGACCCAGTACTTC. Amino acids: CSARDLLAGYKETQYF.

The chain carries TRBV7-2 and TRBJ2-3; 7 positions agree with TRBD2. J lost 7 bases, V lost 2 bases, and 3 bases had no gene match. This CDR3 contains 13 residues. Germline loops: CDR1 SGHTA, CDR2 FQGNSA. DNA of the CDR3: TGTGCCAGCAGCTTACTAGCGGACTATACGCAGTATTTT. Translation gives CASSLLADYTQYF.

There are many counts of this clonotype. The rearrangement links TRBV18 to TRBJ2-7; D is ambiguous. The CDR3 loop spans 15 amino acids. Trimming took off 3 bases at V and 0 bases at J, with 12 bases between the two ends. From germline, CDR1 is KGHSH and CDR2 LQKENI. The CDR3, as DNA: TGTGCCAGCTCACCCGGCCGCAAGAGCTCCTACGAGCAGTACTTC. This encodes CASSPGRKSSYEQYF.

This clonotype has a handful of counts. The J gene is TRBJ2-3, the V gene TRBV7-9, with D uncertain. This CDR3 contains 14 residues. From germline, CDR1 is SEHNR and CDR2 FQNEAQ (reference sequence). The V gene lost 2 bases and the J gene lost 2 bases, with 8 bases spanning the gap. The CDR3 loop reads CASSLRENTDTQYF. The CDR3 coding sequence is TGTGCCAGCAGCTTACGTGAAAACACAGATACGCAGTATTTT.

V is TRBV7-9 and J is TRBJ2-2, with 8 bases fitting TRBD1. The CDR3 is 17 amino acids. Germline CDR1 reads SEHNR; CDR2 reads FQNEAQ (reference sequence). V trimming: 5 bases; J trimming: 3 bases; junction bases outside the gene matches: 11. CDR3 in amino acids: CASSPLGTGRDTGELFF. The DNA of the CDR3 is TGTGCCAGCAGCCCACTGGGGACAGGTCGGGACACCGGGGAGCTGTTTTTT.

The chain couples TRBV30 to TRBJ2-3; 9 bases align to TRBD1. Trimming removed 0 bases from V and 2 bases from J; junction bases left unmatched: 3. CDR3 length: 15 amino acids. In germline, CDR1 is GTSNPN, CDR2 SVGIG (reference sequence). The CDR3 sequence: CAWSVGQGPTDTQYF. Here the CDR3 DNA reads TGTGCCTGGAGTGTCGGACAGGGGCCCACAGATACGCAGTATTTT. Filled out from reference TRBV30 and TRBJ2-3, the complete variable domain reads SQTIHQWPATLVQPVGSPLSLECTVEGTSNPNLYWYRQAAGRGLQLLFYSVGIGQISSEVPQNLSASRPQDRQFILSSKKLLLSDSGFYLCAWSVGQGPTDTQYFGPGTRLTVL.

In its sample, this clonotype was seen a few times. The chain couples TRBV13 to TRBJ2-3; a weak D match, TRBD1 (5 bases). The CDR3 extends over 15 amino acids. V dropped 7 bases and J dropped 2 bases, with 16 bases sitting between them. Germline V gene lookup returns CDR1 PRHDT and CDR2 FYEKMQ (reference sequence). CDR3 sequence: CASTTQGGNTDTQYF. The CDR3 coding sequence is TGTGCCAGCACTACCCAGGGCGGCAACACAGATACGCAGTATTTT.

This clonotype has just a few counts. The gene calls are TRBV7-9 and TRBJ2-7; 7 bases line up with TRBD1. Germline V lookup: CDR1 SEHNR, CDR2 FQNEAQ (reference sequence). The V segment lost 5 bases and the J segment 4 bases; nucleotides outside the gene matches: 8. The CDR3 totals 14 residues. Here the CDR3 reads CASSPDRVGYEQYF. CDR3 nucleotide sequence: TGTGCCAGCAGCCCTGACAGGGTGGGGTACGAGCAGTACTTC. The full variable domain, in which reference TRBV7-9 and TRBJ2-7 provide the parts outside the CDR3, is DTGVSQNPRHKITKRGQNVTFRCDPISEHNRLYWYRQTLGQGPEFLTYFQNEAQLEKSRLLSDRFSAERPKGSFSTLEIQRTEQGDSAMYLCASSPDRVGYEQYFGPGTRLTVT.

This clonotype was found many times. CDR3 sequence (DNA): TGCGCCAGCAGCTCGCAAACTAGCGGGAGCACAGATACGCAGTATTTT. This gives the protein CASSSQTSGSTDTQYF. J is TRBJ2-3 and V is TRBV5-1, with 9 bases fitting TRBD2. Germline lookup yields CDR1 SGHRS and CDR2 YFSETQ. Trimming removed 3 bases from V and 0 bases from J; junction bases left unmatched: 5. The CDR3 has 16 residues.

The chain uses TRBV11-2 and TRBJ1-5; D is uncertain. The V gene's germline CDR1 is SGHAT and CDR2 FQNNGV. The CDR3 is 15 amino acids. Trimming removed 1 base at V and 3 bases at J, with 10 bases between. The CDR3 loop reads CASSLGAVPNQPQHF. DNA for the CDR3: TGTGCCAGCAGCTTAGGGGCAGTCCCCAATCAGCCCCAGCATTTT.

The rearrangement joins TRBV4-1 to TRBJ1-5; a possible D gene is TRBD1 (5 bases). V shed 0 bases and J shed 4 bases, with 10 bases lying between them. This CDR3 has 15 residues. Germline CDR1 is MGHRA and CDR2 is YSYEKL. The CDR3 region has the DNA TGCGCCAGCAGCCAAGATCTTCCAGGGAATCAGCCCCAGCATTTT. Translating gives CASSQDLPGNQPQHF.

In this sample, this clonotype turned up once. V is TRBV7-9 and J is TRBJ2-7; D unresolved. Germline CDR1 is SEHNR and CDR2 is FQNEAQ (reference sequence). CDR3 length: 14 amino acids. The germline V and J ends were trimmed by 7 bases and 0 bases, with 13 bases remaining between them. The CDR3 here is CASIRTESSYEQYF. The CDR3 DNA follows: TGTGCCAGCATCCGGACGGAGAGCTCCTACGAGCAGTACTTC.

This sequence joins TRBV5-5 and TRBJ2-7; TRBD2 agrees at 12 bases. The CDR3 runs 16 residues. The germline gives CDR1 SGHKS, CDR2 YYEKEE (reference sequence). Unmatched junction bases numbered 7, after V lost 0 bases and J lost 6 bases. The CDR3 spells CASSLAPSGRAGEQYF. DNA of the CDR3: TGTGCCAGCAGCTTGGCCCCTAGCGGGAGGGCCGGCGAGCAGTACTTC. The full variable domain, in which reference TRBV5-5 and TRBJ2-7 provide the parts outside the CDR3, is DAGVTQSPTHLIKTRGQQVTLRCSPISGHKSVSWYQQVLGQGPQFIFQYYEKEERGRGNFPDRFSARQFPNYSSELNVNALLLGDSALYLCASSLAPSGRAGEQYFGPGTRLTVT.

This clonotype was detected a few times. The chain is built from TRBV10-3 and TRBJ1-2, with 7 bases fitting TRBD1. The V and J ends lost 2 bases and 0 bases, in that order; junction bases with no gene match: 3. The length of the CDR3 is 15 residues. Germline loops: CDR1 ENHRY, CDR2 SYGVKD. The CDR3 reads CAISERGQSNYGYTF. CDR3 sequence (DNA): TGTGCCATCAGTGAGCGGGGACAGTCTAACTATGGCTACACCTTC.

V usage is TRBV20-1 and J usage is TRBJ2-7; 8 positions agree with TRBD1. Trimming removed 1 base from V and 5 bases from J; junction bases left unmatched: 4. The germline V gene encodes CDR1 DFQATT and CDR2 SNEGSKA (reference sequence). The CDR3 extends over 13 amino acids. The CDR3 DNA follows: TGCAGTGCTAGAGGGACAGGGCCCCACGAGCAGTACTTC. Translating it yields CSARGTGPHEQYF.

This clonotype has at least ten counts. This chain links TRBV11-1 with TRBJ2-2, with 9 bases matching TRBD2. The V and J ends lost 8 bases and 5 bases, in that order; junction bases with no gene match: 9. The CDR3 is made up of 15 amino acids. Germline lookup yields CDR1 SGHAT and CDR2 FQDESV (reference sequence). CDR3 bases: TGTGCCAGCGAGAGTAGCGGGAGTGGGACCGGGGAGCTGTTTTTT. It encodes CASESSGSGTGELFF.

V and J are TRBV5-4 and TRBJ2-2; D perhaps matches TRBD1 (5 bases). The germline V and J ends were trimmed by 3 bases and 0 bases, with 15 bases remaining between them. Germline CDR1 is SGHNT and CDR2 is YYREEE (reference sequence). The length of the CDR3 is 17 residues. The CDR3 sequence is CASSSLDRDANTGELFF. In nucleotides, the CDR3 is TGTGCCAGCAGCTCGTTAGACAGAGACGCGAACACCGGGGAGCTGTTTTTT.

This chain joins TRBV7-9 and TRBJ1-5, with 9 bases aligning to TRBD1. Germline assignment: CDR1 SEHNR and CDR2 FQNEAQ (reference sequence). This CDR3 has 13 amino acids. V was clipped by 5 bases and J by 7 bases; unmatched bases: 3. The CDR3 reads CASSIDRGQPQHF. CDR3 nucleotides: TGTGCCAGCAGCATAGACAGGGGGCAGCCCCAGCATTTT.

V usage is TRBV5-4 and J usage is TRBJ1-6; maybe TRBD1 (5 bases). CDR3 size: 15 residues. The germline CDR1 and CDR2 sequences are SGHNT and YYREEE (reference sequence). V lost 4 bases and J lost 1, with 9 bases in between. In DNA form, the CDR3 reads TGTGCCAGCAGCAATCAGGGTTCCTATAATTCACCCCTCCACTTT. This sequence encodes CASSNQGSYNSPLHF.

CDR3 protein: CASSTSASGNEQYF. CDR3 DNA sequence: TGTGCCAGCTCCACTTCGGCTAGCGGGAACGAGCAGTACTTC. The chain links TRBV18 to TRBJ2-7; 9 bases agree with TRBD2. Germline V CDR1 and CDR2: KGHSH, LQKENI. Trimming at V came to 6 bases and at J to 5 bases, leaving 8 bases not matched to a gene. The CDR3 covers 14 residues.

The gene calls are TRBV18 and TRBJ2-1, with no clear D. Trimming stripped 3 bases from V and 0 bases from J, with 12 bases between. The germline V gene has CDR1 KGHSH and CDR2 LQKENI. This CDR3 is built from 16 residues. The CDR3 protein is CASSPGEESSYNEQFF. The CDR3 bases are TGTGCCAGCTCACCCGGCGAGGAGAGCTCCTACAATGAGCAGTTCTTC.

This clonotype was recorded many times. V is TRBV6-1 and J is TRBJ2-7, with 9 nucleotides matching TRBD2. J lost 3 bases, V lost 4 bases, and 1 base had no gene match. The CDR3 sequence is 13 residues long. Germline V lookup: CDR1 MNHNS, CDR2 SASEGT. The CDR3, as DNA: TGTGCCAGCAGTGTTAGCGGGGGCTACGAGCAGTACTTC. It specifies CASSVSGGYEQYF.

In this sample, this clonotype turned up many times. The genes are TRBV6-1 and TRBJ2-1, with 9 nucleotides matching TRBD1. V trimming: 6 bases; J trimming: 4 bases; junction bases outside the gene matches: 4. Germline CDR1 MNHNS, CDR2 SASEGT. The CDR3 is made up of 14 amino acids. The CDR3 spells CASSADRGYNEQFF. CDR3 nucleotide sequence: TGTGCCAGCAGCGCGGACAGGGGTTACAATGAGCAGTTCTTC.

The CDR3 DNA follows: TGCGCCAGCAGTGCCCTAGGCAGGGCTGAGCAGTTCTTC. It yields the protein CASSALGRAEQFF. The chain recombines TRBV10-1 with TRBJ2-1; a possible D gene is TRBD1 (5 bases). CDR3 size: 13 residues. V was clipped by 4 bases and J by 9 bases, with 13 bases between them. CDR1 and CDR2 from the germline V gene are WNHNN and SYGVQD (reference sequence).

This clonotype was counted between two and nine times. The CDR3 carries no conserved terminal phenylalanine or tryptophan, so it likely arises from a read error. The V call is TRBV3-1, the J call TRBJ2-7; the D gene is possibly TRBD2 (5 bases). Germline CDR1 LGHDT, CDR2 YNNKEL (reference sequence). Trimming stripped 0 bases from V and 1 base from J, with 10 bases between. This CDR3 contains 15 residues. In nucleotides, the CDR3 is TGTGCCAGCAGCCAAGATCATACGGGGTCCTACGAGCAGTACCTC. Its translation: CASSQDHTGSYEQYL.

The chain has TRBV6-1 and TRBJ2-2, with 12 bases identical to TRBD2. The CDR3 is 19 amino acids. V dropped 6 bases and J dropped 4; count of bases not matched to a gene: 15. The germline gives CDR1 MNHNS, CDR2 SASEGT. CDR3 loop: CASRAVSSGRAGGTGELFF. CDR3 in DNA: TGTGCCAGCAGGGCGGTTTCTAGCGGGAGGGCCGGGGGCACCGGGGAGCTGTTTTTT.

This clonotype has at least ten counts. The V call is TRBV5-1, the J call TRBJ1-1, with 7 positions matching TRBD1. CDR1 is SGHRS and CDR2 is YFSETQ in the germline V gene. Trimming cost V 1 base and J 5 bases; bases outside gene matches: 11. The CDR3 has 16 residues. The CDR3 loop reads CASSLKTGPQRTEAFF. The DNA for the CDR3 is TGCGCCAGCAGCTTGAAGACAGGGCCTCAGAGGACTGAAGCTTTCTTT. Variable domain in full (rest from reference TRBV5-1 and TRBJ1-1): KAGVTQTPRYLIKTRGQQVTLSCSPISGHRSVSWYQQTPGQGLQFLFEYFSETQRNKGNFPGRFSGRQFSNSRSEMNVSTLELGDSALYLCASSLKTGPQRTEAFFGQGTRLTVV.